The 29 T cell receptor beta chains below all came from one sample that was sequenced in a study of shared clonotypes between healthy human individuals. Here immunoSEQ multiplex PCR was the method, and the copy in TCRdb shows in-frame clones only, minus some. The repertoire has approximately 640,000 clones, about nine tenths of them found once; the top ten carry more than 30%. Sequenced input: memory CD8+ T cells from PBMCs. Described subset: CD45RO+ cells pooled with CCR7-negative TemRA cells. Receptors were obtained from a young man in good health. Some clones in this sample may be carry-over from other donors' samples.

The V gene is TRBV28, the J gene TRBJ2-7; D gene unclear. CDR1 is MDHEN, CDR2 SYDVKM, per germline. Trimming left V 4 bases short and J 6 bases short, with 22 bases between. This CDR3 spans 16 amino acids. CDR3 in amino acids: CASSSLNEEKPAEQYF. CDR3 nucleotides: TGTGCCAGCAGTTCCCTAAATGAGGAAAAACCCGCCGAGCAGTACTTC.

The chain has TRBV27 and TRBJ2-1; TRBD2 matches 10 bases. J lost 8 bases, V lost 4 bases, and 5 bases had no gene match. The CDR3 is 14 amino acids. The germline V gene has CDR1 MNHEY and CDR2 SMNVEV (reference sequence). CDR3 nucleotides: TGTGCCAGCAGTTGGGGACTAGCGTTCGATGAGCAGTTCTTC. Its protein is CASSWGLAFDEQFF.

The chain joins TRBV6-1 to TRBJ1-3; the D is unclear. The CDR3 runs to 15 residues. Deletions cut 4 bases from V and 4 bases from J, with 14 bases between. Germline CDR1 is MNHNS and CDR2 is SASEGT. CDR3 bases: TGTGCCAGCAGTGTTGAGAGCTTTTACGGAAACACCATATATTTT. Protein: CASSVESFYGNTIYF.

V usage is TRBV9 and J usage is TRBJ2-2; D unclear. Germline lookup yields CDR1 SGDLS and CDR2 YYNGEE. V lost 0 bases and J 7 bases, leaving 10 bases between the germline ends. There are 14 residues in the CDR3. DNA of the CDR3: TGTGCCAGCAGCGTAGCTCGCGCGAACGGGGAGCTGTTTTTT. Its translation is CASSVARANGELFF.

V and J are TRBV27 and TRBJ2-1, with 7 bases aligning to TRBD2. Germline V gene data show CDR1 as MNHEY and CDR2 as SMNVEV (reference sequence). V dropped 6 bases and J dropped 4; count of bases not matched to a gene: 3. This CDR3 spans 13 amino acids. CDR3 bases: TGTGCCAGCAGGGAGCGGGGATACAATGAGCAGTTCTTC. Translating gives CASRERGYNEQFF.

V usage is TRBV5-1 and J usage is TRBJ2-3; 7 bases agree with TRBD2. The junction had 10 bases not matched to a gene; V was cut back by 4 bases and J by 5 bases. The CDR3 totals 15 residues. CDR1 and CDR2 (germline): SGHRS, YFSETQ. This CDR3 is CASSLEGRGQDTQYF. The CDR3 DNA sequence: TGCGCCAGCAGCCTGGAAGGGAGGGGTCAAGATACGCAGTATTTT.

Turning to this clone: The identical CDR3 is also encoded by other nucleotide sequences in the sample. The CDR3 DNA sequence: TGTGCCAGTAGTATCGATAGCTCCTACGAGCAGTACTTC. Translated: CASSIDSSYEQYF. The chain joins TRBV19 to TRBJ2-7, with D uncertain. Germline assignment: CDR1 LNHDA and CDR2 SQIVND (reference sequence). The CDR3 totals 13 residues. The V gene lost 3 bases and the J gene lost 0 bases, with 6 bases spanning the gap.

This rearrangement joins TRBV6-1 to TRBJ1-5; D not resolved. The V gene lost 6 bases and the J gene lost 6 bases, with 6 bases spanning the gap. CDR1 MNHNS and CDR2 SASEGT come from the germline V gene. This CDR3 is built from 11 residues. CDR3: CASRGAQPQHF. Written as DNA, the CDR3 is TGTGCCAGCAGGGGCGCTCAGCCCCAGCATTTT.

This rearrangement joins TRBV19 to TRBJ2-1, with D perhaps TRBD1 or TRBD2 (6 bases each). There are 16 residues in the CDR3. Trimming took off 0 bases at V and 8 bases at J, with 17 bases between the two ends. The germline V gene has CDR1 LNHDA and CDR2 SQIVND (reference sequence). The CDR3 protein is CASSIDGGGQGDEQFF. The CDR3 nucleotides are TGTGCCAGTAGTATAGACGGGGGCGGGCAGGGCGATGAGCAGTTCTTC. The whole variable domain, remainder taken from reference TRBV19 and TRBJ2-1, is DGGITQSPKYLFRKEGQNVTLSCEQNLNHDAMYWYRQDPGQGLRLIYYSQIVNDFQKGDIAEGYSVSREKKESFPLTVTSAQKNPTAFYLCASSIDGGGQGDEQFFGPGTRLTVL.

The genes are TRBV2 and TRBJ1-2; D gene uncertain. Trimming shortened V by 9 bases and J by 0 bases, and 8 bases separated the two germline ends. The CDR3 is made up of 12 amino acids. Germline CDR1 is SNHLY and CDR2 is FYNNEI. CDR3 amino acids: CARRTANYGYTF. The CDR3 region has the DNA TGTGCCAGGCGTACAGCTAACTATGGCTACACCTTC.

The chain uses TRBV4-1 and TRBJ2-7; weak D call: TRBD1 (5 bases). CDR1 MGHRA and CDR2 YSYEKL come from the germline V gene. The CDR3 covers 15 residues. V dropped 3 bases and J dropped 2 bases, with 14 bases sitting between them. The CDR3 loop is CASSHGKGHAYEQYF. Here the CDR3 DNA reads TGCGCCAGCAGCCACGGCAAGGGGCACGCCTACGAGCAGTACTTC.

This sequence joins TRBV28 and TRBJ2-7; 10 bases are shared with TRBD1. The CDR3 extends over 19 amino acids. J gave up 6 bases and V 6 bases, and 23 bases lay outside the gene matches. Germline V lookup: CDR1 MDHEN, CDR2 SYDVKM. CDR3 nucleotides: TGTGCCAGCAGCATCCTACGATTTGGGGACAGGGGAGAGCGGTTCGAGCAGTACTTC. The encoded protein is CASSILRFGDRGERFEQYF.

The rearrangement links TRBV27 to TRBJ2-3; 12 bases fit TRBD2. Germline trimming cut 6 bases from V and 3 bases from J; bases unmatched to any gene: 10. Germline-derived CDR1 and CDR2 are MNHEY and SMNVEV (reference sequence). The CDR3 length is 17 residues. DNA for the CDR3: TGTGCCAGCAGAAGTGAACAAACTAGCGGGAGGACAGATACGCAGTATTTT. Translated, it gives CASRSEQTSGRTDTQYF.

V gene TRBV7-6 combines with J gene TRBJ2-3; D not certain. The CDR3 loop spans 14 amino acids. Germline CDR1 is SGHVS and CDR2 is FNYEAQ. V gave up 5 bases and J gave up 1 base, with 10 bases separating them. The CDR3 coding sequence is TGTGCCAGCAGCCGAATTGGGGGCACAGATACGCAGTATTTT. It specifies CASSRIGGTDTQYF.

The CDR3 sequence: CSAPGWTSYETQYF. For the CDR3, the DNA is TGCAGCGCCCCGGGCTGGACTAGCTATGAGACCCAGTACTTC. The chain recombines TRBV29-1 with TRBJ2-5, with 8 bases fitting TRBD2. V lost 7 bases, J lost 5 bases, and 12 bases stayed unmatched. Germline CDR1 SQVTM, CDR2 ANQGSEA. This CDR3 has 14 residues.

The chain recombines TRBV5-8 with TRBJ1-2; TRBD1 is a possible D gene (5 bases). V dropped 1 base and J dropped 10 bases, with 8 bases sitting between them. Per germline, CDR1 SGHTS and CDR2 YDEGEE. The CDR3 consists of 11 residues. The CDR3 DNA follows: TGTGCCAGCAGCTTGAACAGGATCTACACCTTC. Encoded protein: CASSLNRIYTF.

A single count supports this clone. The chain joins TRBV7-9 to TRBJ1-3, with a weak D call TRBD1 (5 bases). Trimming cost V 1 base and J 4 bases, with 14 bases left between them. This CDR3 is built from 16 residues. CDR1 is SEHNR, CDR2 FQNEAQ, per germline (reference sequence). CDR3 sequence: CASSLDPSGFGNTIYF. The DNA of the CDR3 is TGTGCCAGCAGCTTAGATCCATCAGGGTTCGGAAACACCATATATTTT.

CDR3 coding DNA: TGTGCCAGCAGTGAATGGACAGGGGGGAAAGGGACCCAGTACTTC. Its translation: CASSEWTGGKGTQYF. This chain uses TRBV6-1 with TRBJ2-5; 10 nucleotides align to TRBD1. Germline V gives CDR1 MNHNS, CDR2 SASEGT. The CDR3 totals 15 residues. Germline trimming cut 2 bases from V and 7 bases from J; bases unmatched to any gene: 7.

The chain joins TRBV7-9 to TRBJ2-3, with 7 nucleotides matching TRBD2. This CDR3 is 15 amino acids long. Germline V gene data show CDR1 as SEHNR and CDR2 as FQNEAQ (reference sequence). The V and J ends lost 6 bases and 15 bases, in that order; junction bases with no gene match: 21. The CDR3 loop reads CASSPLYPGEGSCYF. The CDR3 nucleotides are TGTGCCAGCAGTCCGCTTTATCCGGGGGAGGGGAGCTGCTATTTT.

Concerning this clone: Other DNA sequences within the sample encode an identical CDR3. The V and J genes are TRBV27 and TRBJ2-7; 12 bases are a match to TRBD1. Looked up from germline, CDR1 is MNHEY and CDR2 is SMNVEV (reference sequence). This CDR3 spans 15 amino acids. V lost 3 bases, J lost 4 bases, and 4 bases stayed unmatched. The CDR3 region is CASSFGGQGAYEQYF. CDR3 DNA sequence: TGTGCCAGCAGTTTTGGGGGACAGGGGGCGTACGAGCAGTACTTC.

This rearrangement joins TRBV28 to TRBJ2-3; 7 nucleotides agree with TRBD1. The length of the CDR3 is 15 residues. V lost 4 bases, J lost 7 bases, and 11 bases stayed unmatched. Germline V gives CDR1 MDHEN, CDR2 SYDVKM. In DNA, the CDR3 is TGTGCCAGCAGTTGGAGGATTAACAGGGGTAATACGCAGTATTTT. This translates into CASSWRINRGNTQYF.

V usage is TRBV6-1 and J usage is TRBJ2-7; tentatively, D is TRBD2 (6 bases). Deletions cut 2 bases from V and 3 bases from J, with 14 bases between. The length of the CDR3 is 15 residues. CDR1 and CDR2 (germline): MNHNS, SASEGT. CDR3 bases: TGTGCCAGCAGTGAAAACTCCCGGGGGAGCTACGAGCAGTACTTC. Its protein product is CASSENSRGSYEQYF.

J is TRBJ2-3 and V is TRBV7-9; no firm D call. CDR3 length equals 13 residues. Between the trimmed V and J ends, which lost 1 base and 6 bases, there was a span of 8 bases. Germline lookup yields CDR1 SEHNR and CDR2 FQNEAQ (reference sequence). The CDR3 sequence: CASSLVVRDTQYF. The CDR3 coding sequence is TGTGCCAGCAGCTTAGTAGTTCGGGATACGCAGTATTTT.

J is TRBJ1-5 and V is TRBV7-2; D uncertain. This CDR3 spans 15 amino acids. Trimming stripped 3 bases from V and 0 bases from J, with 9 bases between. Germline V CDR1 and CDR2: SGHTA, FQGNSA. CDR3 nucleotides: TGTGCCAGCAGCTTGGACCATTATAGCAATCAGCCCCAGCATTTT. Amino acid sequence: CASSLDHYSNQPQHF.

The chain combines TRBV9 with TRBJ2-2; no reliable D call. V lost 0 bases and J lost 0, with 15 bases in between. Germline V gene sequence: CDR1 SGDLS, CDR2 YYNGEE. CDR3 length: 18 residues. CDR3 sequence: CASSVVEVGGTNTGELFF. The CDR3 coding sequence is TGTGCCAGCAGCGTAGTTGAGGTCGGCGGTACGAACACCGGGGAGCTGTTTTTT.

The chain employs TRBV19 and TRBJ1-5, with TRBD1 matching 7 bases. This CDR3 contains 17 residues. Trimming removed 8 bases from V and 4 bases from J; junction bases left unmatched: 17. CDR1 is LNHDA and CDR2 is SQIVND in the germline V gene (reference sequence). DNA of the CDR3: TGTGCCAGTTGGTGGGGGAGACAGGGCGAGGGGAATCAGCCCCAGCATTTT. Translating it yields CASWWGRQGEGNQPQHF.

This sequence joins TRBV5-1 and TRBJ1-5, with 7 bases matching TRBD1. Unmatched junction bases numbered 16, after V lost 1 base and J lost 6 bases. This CDR3 is 18 amino acids long. The V gene's germline CDR1 is SGHRS and CDR2 YFSETQ. CDR3 sequence: CASSLSASTGLGGQPQHF. The CDR3 DNA follows: TGCGCCAGCAGCTTGAGTGCGTCGACAGGGCTAGGCGGTCAGCCCCAGCATTTT. The entire variable domain, with the rest obtained from reference TRBV5-1 and TRBJ1-5, is as follows: KAGVTQTPRYLIKTRGQQVTLSCSPISGHRSVSWYQQTPGQGLQFLFEYFSETQRNKGNFPGRFSGRQFSNSRSEMNVSTLELGDSALYLCASSLSASTGLGGQPQHFGDGTRLSIL.

This clone appeared a single time. The gene calls are TRBV5-4 and TRBJ2-2; D not certain. Trimming took 3 bases from V and 5 from J, leaving 8 bases between them. CDR3 size: 13 residues. Per the germline V gene, CDR1 is SGHNT and CDR2 is YYREEE (reference sequence). In DNA, the CDR3 is TGTGCCAGCAGCTACTTAGAGACCGGGGAGCTGTTTTTT. Encoded protein: CASSYLETGELFF.

This chain connects TRBV27 to TRBJ1-1; 11 bases line up with TRBD1. V lost 3 bases to trimming and J lost 4 bases; unmatched junction nucleotides: 7. The CDR3 extends over 16 amino acids. CDR1 is MNHEY and CDR2 is SMNVEV in the germline V gene (reference sequence). CDR3 loop: CASSFSGTGGGTEAFF. The DNA of the CDR3 is TGTGCCAGCAGTTTCTCCGGGACAGGGGGTGGCACTGAAGCTTTCTTT.